The clone carrying this TCR beta chain has only a few counts. This CDR3 has 16 amino acids. V lost 1 base, J lost 4 bases, and 15 bases lay in between. Germline-derived CDR1 and CDR2 are SGHTA and FQGNSA. The data derive from a study of blood T cells in healthy people across ages. In terms of origin and age, donors were healthy Caucasian individuals from Russia aged about 6 to 95. Total RNA, at least 6 micrograms per sample, came from PBMCs. Using a J-beta primer mix together with a sample-barcoded 5' primer, a second PCR was run for about 6 to 12 cycles. Paired-end reads containing CDR3 totaled no fewer than 3 million for each sample. MiXCR, applied by TCRdb to the 5' RACE reads, yields one record per CDR3 protein. The sample holds hundreds of thousands of distinct CDR3 sequences, 25% to 30% seen once.

Sequences were obtained from blood. This sequence joins TRBV7-2 and TRBJ2-3; tentative D call: TRBD1 (5 bases). The source is a woman older than 75 in good health. The CDR3 reads CASSLGRGWVADTQYF. Here the CDR3 DNA reads TGTGCCAGCAGCTTAGGTAGGGGATGGGTCGCAGATACGCAGTATTTT.